This T cell receptor (beta chain) was sequenced during a study of cytomegalovirus exposure and HLA in healthy donors. Germline CDR1 is MNHNY and CDR2 is SVGAGI (reference sequence). This CDR3 has 15 amino acids. The PCR was carried out with 60 Vbeta primers and 13 Jbeta primers. Per the original methods: In a later analysis, about 12 million of about 80 million unique beta chains occurred in at least two donors. Sequencing was performed with immunoSEQ multiplex PCR; in TCRdb, only in-frame clones are kept and a portion is missing. V, J and clone size reflect that table, while D and trimming were determined from the DNA. The repertoire holds 150,000 to 200,000 clones, with around 77% as singletons.

The gene calls are TRBV6-6 and TRBJ2-5; 8 bases map to TRBD1. TRBJ2-7 explains the end of the DNA better; the J call may be wrong. Sequencing was performed on PBMCs. The clonotype originates from a woman between 25 and 40 years old in good health and CMV-seropositive. Here the CDR3 DNA reads TGTGCCAGCAGTTACTCATCAGGGGGCGGCTACGAGCAGTACTTC. It encodes CASSYSSGGGYEQYF.